This T cell receptor (beta chain) was documented in a study of spatial heterogeneity in lung cancer. The study, taken as a whole, reports: Ubiquitous expanded tumor TCRs surfaced in blood more at resection than they did at follow-up.

This CDR3 region has 14 residues. With V trimmed by 6 bases and J by 7 bases, 10 bases remained unmatched. Only a few counts were recorded for this clonotype. Its antigen is as yet unknown. Every individual TCR cDNA molecule carried its own unique molecular identifier, which allowed correction of PCR and sequencing errors. TCRdb analysed the 5' RACE reads with MiXCR anew, one entry per CDR3 protein. The sample carries about 22,000 distinct CDR3 sequences, 4.5% to 7% recorded once. As for time point: sample taken at primary tumor resection. Samples came from 72 TRACERx patients with untreated early-stage lung cancer. Without sorting, whole RNA was sequenced from tumor, nontumor lung or frozen PBMC.

This sequence was found in a male donor with early-stage non-small cell lung cancer. V usage is TRBV12-3 or TRBV12-4 and J usage is TRBJ1-2; 8 positions match TRBD1. The specimen comprised PBMCs, sampled at surgery. The CDR3 loop is CASSIGQGEFGYTF. The CDR3 DNA sequence: TGTGCCAGCAGCATTGGACAGGGTGAATTTGGCTACACCTTC.